This T cell receptor beta chain is from a study of spatial heterogeneity in lung cancer. Study-wide results and caveats: Tumors with more nonsynonymous mutations had more expanded intratumoral alpha and beta TCRs. Coverage was estimated at roughly 7.2% of tumor T cells for alpha chains and approximately 14% for beta chains.

There are many counts of this clonotype. The antigen remains unidentified. Each CDR3 protein is one row after TCRdb ran MiXCR on the 5' RACE reads. The data show roughly 20,000 distinct CDR3 sequences, with about 4.4% seen just once and about 9.8% held by the top ten. The length of the CDR3 is 12 residues. Trimming removed 5 bases from V and 3 bases from J, with 6 bases in between. Germline loops: CDR1 SEHNR, CDR2 FQNEAQ (reference sequence). Specified time point: sample taken at primary tumor resection. The chain carries TRBV7-9 and TRBJ2-3; D gene ambiguous. The starting material was lung tumor tissue, obtained at surgery. The receptor was derived from a male donor with early-stage non-small cell lung cancer. In DNA form, the CDR3 reads TGTGCCAGCAGCAGCTCGACAGATACGCAGTATTTT. This translates into CASSSSTDTQYF.